Following are 29 T cell receptor beta chains from one sample sequenced in a study of T-cell reconstitution after alpha-beta-depleted transplantation in children. Using unique molecular identifiers, the investigators prepared the TCRbeta library. TCRdb reprocessed the PCR reads with MiXCR, giving one entry per CDR3 protein. This sample has hundreds of thousands of distinct CDR3 sequences; about 10% occur once, and the top ten carry around 2%. This material consisted of PBMCs, taken before TCRalphabeta/CD19-depleted stem cell transplant. These receptors were collected from a child younger than 10 with inherited bone marrow failure, due to receive a stem cell transplant.

This clonotype was observed at least ten times. J is TRBJ1-1 and V is TRBV7-9; 8 bases align to TRBD1. Trimming cost V 5 bases and J 1 base; bases outside gene matches: 6. The germline gives CDR1 SEHNR, CDR2 FQNEAQ (reference sequence). CDR3 length: 15 amino acids. The CDR3 nucleotides are TGTGCCAGCAGCGCGAACAGGGGGGAGAACACTGAAGCTTTCTTT. It codes for CASSANRGENTEAFF.

The sample holds a few counts of this clonotype. The chain has TRBV30 and TRBJ2-7, with D perhaps TRBD1 or TRBD2 (6 bases each). The CDR3 sequence is 14 residues long. From germline, CDR1 is GTSNPN and CDR2 SVGIG (reference sequence). Trimming took off 1 base at V and 3 bases at J, with 13 bases between the two ends. CDR3 loop: CAWSGGGDIYEQYF. The CDR3 nucleotides read TGTGCCTGGAGTGGAGGAGGGGACATCTACGAGCAGTACTTC.

The chain combines TRBV3-1 with TRBJ2-7; D is uncertain. The V and J ends lost 3 bases and 2 bases respectively, with 11 bases between them. The CDR3 sequence is 14 residues long. From germline, CDR1 is LGHDT and CDR2 YNNKEL (reference sequence). CDR3 coding DNA: TGTGCCAGCAGCCATTCCGACGGTACCTACGAGCAGTACTTC. It encodes CASSHSDGTYEQYF.

This clonotype was detected ten times or more. J is TRBJ2-1 and V is TRBV20-1; 9 bases match TRBD2. This CDR3 is built from 16 residues. After removal of 1 base from V and 4 bases from J, the junction contained 8 bases not matched to a gene. CDR1 and CDR2 from the germline V gene are DFQATT and SNEGSKA (reference sequence). This chain's CDR3 is CSARVGLAPVYNEQFF. In DNA, the CDR3 is TGCAGTGCTAGAGTAGGACTAGCGCCGGTATACAATGAGCAGTTCTTC.

This clonotype appeared many times. The genes are TRBV7-8 and TRBJ2-7; the D is unclear. Trimming removed 5 bases at V and 6 bases at J, with 11 bases between. CDR3 size: 12 residues. Germline V gives CDR1 SGHVS, CDR2 FQNEAQ. The CDR3: CASSRKWGEQYF. CDR3 DNA: TGTGCCAGCAGCCGCAAATGGGGCGAGCAGTACTTC.

The chain combines TRBV28 with TRBJ1-3; TRBD1 aligns across 9 bases. Germline V lookup: CDR1 MDHEN, CDR2 SYDVKM. V dropped 7 bases and J dropped 3; count of bases not matched to a gene: 13. The CDR3 spans 17 residues. The CDR3 protein is CASNPSPGQGFGNTIYF. In DNA, the CDR3 is TGTGCCAGCAATCCCTCTCCGGGACAGGGTTTTGGAAACACCATATATTTT.

This clonotype was seen repeatedly, ten times or more. The rearrangement joins TRBV29-1 to TRBJ2-3; the match to TRBD1 covers 7 bases. Germline V gene sequence: CDR1 SQVTM, CDR2 ANQGSEA. CDR3 size: 14 residues. V gave up 3 bases and J gave up 2 bases; unmatched junction bases: 5. The CDR3 DNA reads TGCAGCGTTGACCTAGGGGGCCCCACAGATACGCAGTATTTT. Its translation is CSVDLGGPTDTQYF.

This clonotype was detected many times. This chain uses TRBV20-1 with TRBJ2-2; 7 nucleotides match TRBD1. Trimming took 6 bases from V and 1 from J; bases not matched to a gene: 2. The CDR3 spans 13 residues. Germline V lookup: CDR1 DFQATT, CDR2 SNEGSKA (reference sequence). The CDR3 nucleotides read TGCAGTGCCGGACAGGTGAACACCGGGGAGCTGTTTTTT. It is translated as CSAGQVNTGELFF.

Points on this clonotype: This may arise from a read error, as a much more abundant clone is one base away. J is TRBJ2-1 and V is TRBV6-2 or TRBV6-3, with TRBD2 matching over 8 bases. The CDR3 covers 15 residues. With 1 base clipped from V and 9 bases from J, the junction kept 8 bases outside the gene matches. Germline V gene data show CDR1 as MNHEY and CDR2 as SVGEGT. CDR3 sequence reads: CASSYWREVSPEQFF. CDR3 nucleotides: TGTGCCAGCAGTTACTGGCGGGAGGTCAGCCCTGAGCAGTTCTTC.

This clonotype was seen ten or more times. This chain uses TRBV20-1 with TRBJ2-4; D is ambiguous. Germline values: CDR1 DFQATT, CDR2 SNEGSKA (reference sequence). Trimming took off 0 bases at V and 6 bases at J, with 18 bases between the two ends. The CDR3 contains 16 residues. CDR3 residues: CSARDFRELVRNIQYF. CDR3 sequence (DNA): TGCAGTGCTAGAGATTTCCGTGAGCTAGTGAGAAACATTCAGTACTTC.

Many counts were recorded for this clonotype. The chain carries TRBV28 and TRBJ2-7, with TRBD2 matching 7 bases. CDR1 MDHEN and CDR2 SYDVKM come from the germline V gene. V lost 6 bases to trimming and J lost 7 bases; unmatched junction nucleotides: 6. The CDR3 is 12 residues long. The CDR3 DNA is TGTGCCAGCAGCTTAGGAGCGGGGGAGCAGTACTTC. Translated, it gives CASSLGAGEQYF. Drawing the rest from reference TRBV28 and TRBJ2-7, the complete variable domain is DVKVTQSSRYLVKRTGEKVFLECVQDMDHENMFWYRQDPGLGLRLIYFSYDVKMKEKGDIPEGYSVSREKKERFSLILESASTNQTSMYLCASSLGAGEQYFGPGTRLTVT.

This clonotype was counted a few times. The V call is TRBV4-1, the J call TRBJ2-7, with TRBD2 identical over 7 bases. V trimming: 4 bases; J trimming: 6 bases; junction bases outside the gene matches: 12. The CDR3 covers 15 residues. The germline CDR1 and CDR2 sequences are MGHRA and YSYEKL. The CDR3 bases are TGCGCCAGCAGCCCCTTGCCCCGAGCGGGAATCGAGCAGTACTTC. Its translation is CASSPLPRAGIEQYF.

This clonotype was observed many times. V gene TRBV5-5 combines with J gene TRBJ2-7; TRBD1 is a possible D gene (5 bases). CDR3 length: 13 amino acids. V lost 1 base and J 7 bases, leaving 12 bases between the germline ends. Germline CDR1 is SGHKS and CDR2 is YYEKEE (reference sequence). CDR3 nucleotide sequence: TGTGCCAGCAGCTTGCCCAGGGCGAGGGAGCAGTACTTC. Translation gives CASSLPRAREQYF.

In this sample, this clonotype turned up a few times. This chain connects TRBV4-3 to TRBJ1-2; D unclear. Germline values: CDR1 LGHNA, CDR2 YSLEER. The CDR3 extends over 14 amino acids. Trimming took off 1 base at V and 5 bases at J, with 11 bases between the two ends. The CDR3 coding sequence is TGCGCCAGCAGCCAAGGAAGAGGTCTGTATGGCTACACCTTC. Its translation is CASSQGRGLYGYTF.

This sequence joins TRBV20-1 and TRBJ2-1; no clear D gene. Trimming left V 1 base short and J 3 bases short, with 16 bases between. There are 16 residues in the CDR3. In germline, CDR1 is DFQATT, CDR2 SNEGSKA (reference sequence). CDR3: CSARAVQVSRYNEQFF. The CDR3 DNA is TGCAGTGCTAGAGCGGTGCAAGTGTCCCGCTACAATGAGCAGTTCTTC.

V gene TRBV20-1 combines with J gene TRBJ2-7; D is perhaps TRBD1 (6 bases). Trimming left V 5 bases short and J 0 bases short, with 11 bases between. The germline CDR1 and CDR2 sequences are DFQATT and SNEGSKA (reference sequence). CDR3 length: 13 residues. DNA for the CDR3: TGCAGTGCTCGCGACAGGACCTCCTACGAGCAGTACTTC. This codes for CSARDRTSYEQYF.

This clonotype showed up many times. The chain carries TRBV7-9 and TRBJ1-5; 7 nucleotides align to TRBD1. This CDR3 comprises 15 residues. V gave up 3 bases and J gave up 4 bases; unmatched junction bases: 6. From germline, CDR1 is SEHNR and CDR2 FQNEAQ (reference sequence). CDR3 DNA sequence: TGTGCCAGCAGCTTGGCCAGGGGGAGAAATCAGCCCCAGCATTTT. It is translated as CASSLARGRNQPQHF.

The chain carries TRBV7-8 and TRBJ2-7; 7 nucleotides agree with TRBD2. Germline V gives CDR1 SGHVS, CDR2 FQNEAQ. CDR3 size: 17 residues. The V gene end was trimmed by 3 bases and the J gene end by 0 bases; junction bases not matched to a gene: 11. CDR3 DNA sequence: TGTGCCAGCAGCTTGGGGCTAGCGGAGTCCAGCTCCTACGAGCAGTACTTC. This translates into CASSLGLAESSSYEQYF.

This clonotype was seen more than once but under ten times. V gene TRBV20-1 combines with J gene TRBJ1-4; D ambiguous. The CDR3 totals 17 residues. V was clipped by 3 bases and J by 0 bases, with 17 bases between them. The germline gives CDR1 DFQATT, CDR2 SNEGSKA (reference sequence). The DNA of the CDR3 is TGCAGTGCTAGGAACCCCCGGGGTGCCACAACTAATGAAAAACTGTTTTTT. Its translation is CSARNPRGATTNEKLFF.

In this sample, this clonotype turned up many times. This chain links TRBV27 with TRBJ2-3; 10 bases agree with TRBD2. Germline CDR1 and CDR2: MNHEY and SMNVEV (reference sequence). This CDR3 has 15 amino acids. Trimming took 8 bases from V and 4 from J; bases not matched to a gene: 9. The CDR3 DNA follows: TGTGCCAGCCACACCCTCCTAGCGGGAGCAGATACGCAGTATTTT. It encodes CASHTLLAGADTQYF.

This clonotype was picked up many times. The chain is built from TRBV2 and TRBJ1-1; D remains ambiguous. V was pared by 1 base and J by 4 bases, with 13 bases between. This CDR3 comprises 15 residues. In germline, CDR1 is SNHLY, CDR2 FYNNEI. CDR3 protein: CASSEGPATSTEAFF. In DNA form, the CDR3 reads TGTGCCAGCAGTGAAGGGCCGGCAACTAGCACTGAAGCTTTCTTT.

This clonotype was recorded once. This clone may be a read error of a much larger clone one base away. V is TRBV5-1 and J is TRBJ2-7; 10 nucleotides match TRBD1. The V segment lost 5 bases and the J segment 8 bases; nucleotides outside the gene matches: 13. The V gene's germline CDR1 is SGHRS and CDR2 YFSETQ. This CDR3 has 15 residues. CDR3: CASSSLGTGVDQQYF. CDR3 bases: TGCGCCAGCAGTTCCCTCGGGACAGGGGTCGACCAGCAGTACTTC. The variable domain in full, completed from reference TRBV5-1 and TRBJ2-7, reads KAGVTQTPRYLIKTRGQQVTLSCSPISGHRSVSWYQQTPGQGLQFLFEYFSETQRNKGNFPGRFSGRQFSNSRSEMNVSTLELGDSALYLCASSSLGTGVDQQYFGPGTRLTVT.

The chain links TRBV7-6 to TRBJ2-3, with TRBD1 matching over 8 bases. Germline loops: CDR1 SGHVS, CDR2 FNYEAQ. V trimming: 5 bases; J trimming: 6 bases; junction bases outside the gene matches: 10. The CDR3 totals 15 residues. CDR3 nucleotides: TGTGCCAGCAGCACCCAGGGGGCCGGGCTGGATACGCAGTATTTT. Residues: CASSTQGAGLDTQYF.

With respect to this clonotype: A much larger clonotype is one base distant, so this may be a read error. The chain joins TRBV12-3 or TRBV12-4 to TRBJ2-6, with D perhaps assigned TRBD1 or TRBD2 (5 bases each). The CDR3 loop spans 15 amino acids. CDR3 DNA sequence: TGTGCCAGCAGAGTGAGGGGATCTGGGGCCAAGGTCCTGACTTTC. Translation: CASRVRGSGAKVLTF.

This clonotype was seen at least ten times. The V call is TRBV7-8, the J call TRBJ1-5; 12 positions match TRBD1. The CDR3 extends over 17 amino acids. Germline V gene lookup returns CDR1 SGHVS and CDR2 FQNEAQ. The junction had 6 bases not matched to a gene; V was cut back by 5 bases and J by 1 base. Written as DNA, the CDR3 is TGTGCCAGCAGCCCGTGGGACAGGGGGCTGAGCAATCAGCCCCAGCATTTT. Protein: CASSPWDRGLSNQPQHF.

This clonotype was detected only a few times. The V gene is TRBV18, the J gene TRBJ2-7, with 9 bases matching TRBD2. J lost 5 bases, V lost 4 bases, and 6 bases had no gene match. The CDR3 sequence is 14 residues long. Germline loops: CDR1 KGHSH, CDR2 LQKENI. The CDR3 reads CASSRSSGSHEQYF. CDR3 sequence (DNA): TGTGCCAGCTCACGGAGTAGCGGGAGCCACGAGCAGTACTTC.

As regards this clonotype: This may come from a read error, since a much larger clone is one base off. The rearrangement uses TRBV5-1 and TRBJ2-1; 9 nucleotides match TRBD1. Germline V lookup: CDR1 SGHRS, CDR2 YFSETQ. CDR3 size: 14 residues. V lost 4 bases and J lost 15; bases outside the gene matches: 14. The CDR3 region is CASSAGTGTGGPFF. In DNA form, the CDR3 reads TGCGCCAGCAGCGCCGGGACAGGGACCGGGGGGCCGTTCTTC.

This clonotype was seen repeatedly, ten times or more. The chain's CDR3 is CASSQDPQGAGHLGYTF. The CDR3 region has the DNA TGTGCCAGCAGTCAAGATCCCCAGGGGGCAGGACACCTCGGCTACACCTTC. The genes are TRBV12-3 or TRBV12-4 and TRBJ1-2; TRBD1 matches 8 bases. This CDR3 is built from 17 residues. V lost 5 bases, J lost 8 bases, and 19 bases stayed unmatched.

Many counts were recorded for this clonotype. The chain links TRBV10-3 to TRBJ2-6, with D perhaps TRBD1 (6 bases). There are 13 residues in the CDR3. V lost 10 bases and J 8 bases, leaving 15 bases between the germline ends. Germline values: CDR1 ENHRY, CDR2 SYGVKD. The DNA of the CDR3 is TGTGCCACCGGGTGGGACACTTCCAACGTCCTGACTTTC. It yields the protein CATGWDTSNVLTF.